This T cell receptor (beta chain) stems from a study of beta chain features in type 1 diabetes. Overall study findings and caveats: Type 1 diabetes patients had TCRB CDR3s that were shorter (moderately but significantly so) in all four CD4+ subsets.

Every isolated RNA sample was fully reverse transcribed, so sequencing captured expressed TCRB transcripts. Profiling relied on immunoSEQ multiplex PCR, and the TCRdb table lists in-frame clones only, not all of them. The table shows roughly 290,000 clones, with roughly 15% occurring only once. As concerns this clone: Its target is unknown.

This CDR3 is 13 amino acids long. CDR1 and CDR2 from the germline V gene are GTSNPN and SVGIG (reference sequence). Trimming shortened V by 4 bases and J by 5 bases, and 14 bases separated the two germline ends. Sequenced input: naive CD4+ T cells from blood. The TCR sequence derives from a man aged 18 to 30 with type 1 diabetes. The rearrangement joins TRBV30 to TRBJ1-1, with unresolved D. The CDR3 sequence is CAWNRIGWTEAFF. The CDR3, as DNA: TGTGCCTGGAACCGAATTGGCTGGACTGAAGCTTTCTTT.